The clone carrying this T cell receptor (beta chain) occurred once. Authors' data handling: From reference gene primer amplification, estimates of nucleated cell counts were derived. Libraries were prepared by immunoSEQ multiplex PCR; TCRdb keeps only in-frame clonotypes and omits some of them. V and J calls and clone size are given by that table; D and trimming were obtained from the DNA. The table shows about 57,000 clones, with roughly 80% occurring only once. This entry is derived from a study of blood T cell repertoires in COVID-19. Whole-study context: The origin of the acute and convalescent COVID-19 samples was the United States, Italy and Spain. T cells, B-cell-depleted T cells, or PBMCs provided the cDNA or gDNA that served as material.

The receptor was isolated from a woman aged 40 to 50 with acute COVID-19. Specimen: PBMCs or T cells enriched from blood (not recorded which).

CDR3 protein: CASSLQGRSSYNSPLHF. The CDR3 nucleotides read TGTGCCAGCAGCCTACAGGGTAGGAGCTCCTATAATTCACCCCTCCACTTT. This chain uses TRBV2 with TRBJ1-6, with a possible D match to TRBD1 (6 bases). Deletions cut 6 bases from V and 0 bases from J, with 15 bases between. This CDR3 spans 17 amino acids. Germline V lookup: CDR1 SNHLY, CDR2 FYNNEI.